Listed here are 12 T cell receptor beta chains from one sample, sequenced in a study of blood T cell repertoires in COVID-19. The protocol was immunoSEQ multiplex PCR, while the TCRdb copy is restricted to in-frame clones and leaves out a portion. This table has a few hundred thousand clones, more than 85% appearing once. Sequencing used PBMCs or T cells enriched from blood (not recorded which). Every receptor here comes from a young woman who had recovered from COVID-19.

The chain links TRBV27 to TRBJ2-1; 9 bases agree with TRBD1. Germline V gene sequence: CDR1 MNHEY, CDR2 SMNVEV (reference sequence). CDR3 length: 15 amino acids. Germline trimming cut 7 bases from V and 7 bases from J; bases unmatched to any gene: 11. This chain's CDR3 is CASISGTGTTNEQFF. Written as DNA, the CDR3 is TGTGCCAGCATTTCTGGGACAGGGACAACAAATGAGCAGTTCTTC.

The gene calls are TRBV5-4 and TRBJ2-7; D is perhaps TRBD2 (6 bases). This CDR3 is built from 15 residues. Looked up from germline, CDR1 is SGHNT and CDR2 is YYREEE (reference sequence). V lost 4 bases, J lost 2 bases, and 16 bases lay in between. The CDR3 here is CASSGAGNSPYEQYF. The CDR3 DNA sequence: TGTGCCAGCAGCGGCGCGGGGAATAGTCCCTACGAGCAGTACTTC. The variable domain in full, completed from reference TRBV5-4 and TRBJ2-7, reads ETGVTQSPTHLIKTRGQQVTLRCSSQSGHNTVSWYQQALGQGPQFIFQYYREEENGRGNFPPRFSGLQFPNYSSELNVNALELDDSALYLCASSGAGNSPYEQYFGPGTRLTVT.

The chain recombines TRBV5-8 with TRBJ2-3; D remains ambiguous. Germline loops: CDR1 SGHTS, CDR2 YDEGEE. CDR3 size: 11 residues. Between the trimmed V and J ends, which lost 4 bases and 4 bases, there was a span of 4 bases. The CDR3: CASSVSDTQYF. In DNA form, the CDR3 reads TGTGCCAGCAGCGTCTCAGATACGCAGTATTTT.

This chain links TRBV27 with TRBJ1-2, with a possible D match to TRBD1 (6 bases). Trimming removed 10 bases from V and 7 bases from J, with 22 bases in between. This CDR3 contains 14 residues. Per germline, CDR1 MNHEY and CDR2 SMNVEV (reference sequence). The CDR3 DNA reads as TGTGCCACCAAAACCGGGACAAACCCTCGTGGCTACACCTTC. It translates to CATKTGTNPRGYTF.

The chain combines TRBV2 with TRBJ1-5; D not resolved. The CDR3 length is 14 residues. Germline-derived CDR1 and CDR2 are SNHLY and FYNNEI. Between the trimmed V and J ends, which lost 6 bases and 3 bases, there was a span of 12 bases. The CDR3 DNA reads as TGTGCCAGCAGCGGGAGAGAAATCAATCAGCCCCAGCATTTT. This codes for CASSGREINQPQHF.

The rearrangement uses TRBV6-2 or TRBV6-3 and TRBJ1-3, with 8 nucleotides matching TRBD1. Germline assignment: CDR1 MNHEY and CDR2 SVGEGT. V shed 5 bases, J shed 4 bases, and the junction held 7 bases outside the gene matches. The CDR3 runs 15 residues. The CDR3 nucleotides read TGTGCCAGCAGTCCGGACAGGGAAAGCGGAAACACCATATATTTT. Protein product: CASSPDRESGNTIYF.

The rearrangement joins TRBV5-1 to TRBJ1-3; no clear D gene. This CDR3 has 15 amino acids. The ends were cut back, 0 bases at V and 7 bases at J, with 14 bases in the middle. Looked up from germline, CDR1 is SGHRS and CDR2 is YFSETQ. The CDR3 bases are TGCGCCAGCAGCTTGGGAGAGGTCGAAGGTAACACCATATATTTT. Translated, it gives CASSLGEVEGNTIYF.

This clone occurred once. The chain joins TRBV4-1 to TRBJ2-2, with TRBD2 matching 7 bases. This CDR3 is 16 amino acids long. CDR1 MGHRA and CDR2 YSYEKL come from the germline V gene. V was clipped by 2 bases and J by 1 base; unmatched bases: 4. CDR3 sequence reads: CASSQLGGGNTGELFF. DNA of the CDR3: TGCGCCAGCAGCCAATTAGGCGGGGGGAACACCGGGGAGCTGTTTTTT.

J is TRBJ2-7 and V is TRBV28; 7 bases are shared with TRBD2. CDR3 length: 15 residues. Germline V gene sequence: CDR1 MDHEN, CDR2 SYDVKM. V lost 6 bases to trimming and J lost 3 bases; unmatched junction nucleotides: 11. CDR3: CASSYGGEWGYEQYF. CDR3 bases: TGTGCCAGCAGCTATGGGGGGGAGTGGGGCTACGAGCAGTACTTC.

This chain joins TRBV13 and TRBJ2-5; weak D call: TRBD1 (6 bases). Germline assignment: CDR1 PRHDT and CDR2 FYEKMQ (reference sequence). V was trimmed by 5 bases and J by 4 bases, leaving 14 bases between them. The CDR3 extends over 14 amino acids. CDR3 residues: CASSPGPGAETQYF. CDR3 nucleotide sequence: TGTGCCAGCAGCCCCGGGCCAGGGGCAGAGACCCAGTACTTC.

V gene TRBV5-1 combines with J gene TRBJ1-1; 9 positions match TRBD1. The trim removed 0 bases at V and 4 bases at J, leaving 4 bases unmatched. This CDR3 contains 15 residues. Germline V lookup: CDR1 SGHRS, CDR2 YFSETQ. The CDR3 sequence: CASSLVGTGTTEAFF. CDR3 bases: TGCGCCAGCAGCTTGGTGGGGACAGGGACCACTGAAGCTTTCTTT. Filled out from reference TRBV5-1 and TRBJ1-1, the complete variable domain reads KAGVTQTPRYLIKTRGQQVTLSCSPISGHRSVSWYQQTPGQGLQFLFEYFSETQRNKGNFPGRFSGRQFSNSRSEMNVSTLELGDSALYLCASSLVGTGTTEAFFGQGTRLTVV.

The J gene is TRBJ1-1, the V gene TRBV3-1 (or the pseudogene TRBV3-2), with 8 bases fitting TRBD1. Unmatched junction bases numbered 11, after V lost 5 bases and J lost 9 bases. The CDR3 consists of 14 residues. The germline V gene encodes CDR1 LGHDT and CDR2 YNNKEL (reference sequence). This CDR3 is CASSSLDRGPKAFF. Written as DNA, the CDR3 is TGTGCCAGCAGCTCACTCGACAGGGGACCTAAAGCTTTCTTT.